These T cell receptor beta chains were read from a single sample in a study of T cell responses to AZD1222 COVID-19 vaccine. The data were produced by immunoSEQ multiplex PCR, yet TCRdb's version contains in-frame clones alone and is incomplete. Of under 140,000 clones listed, roughly nine tenths are singletons. The material sequenced was peripheral blood, taken on day 0 of AZD1222 vaccination. The source is an adult in good health. CDR3s include the opening cysteine and the closing phenylalanine or tryptophan. The order of the fields is clone size, D gene, J gene, CDR3 length, V gene, CDR3 DNA, CDR3 protein. D genes are given only for firm matches. The size of a clone is reported for some rows only, either as once, few or many, or as a class for expanded clones.

NA | NA | TRBJ2-7 | 13 | TRBV19 | TGTGCCAGTAGAATGAGGGGGGCCTACGAGCAGTACTTC | CASRMRGAYEQYF
NA | NA | TRBJ1-3 | 16 | TRBV28 | TGTGCCAGCAGTGGTGGGACACCGGGGAATGGAAACACCATATATTTT | CASSGGTPGNGNTIYF
once | TRBD2 | TRBJ2-1 | 16 | TRBV4-1 | TGCGCCAGCAGCCAACCGACTAGCCCCTACTACAATGAGCAGTTCTTC | CASSQPTSPYYNEQFF
NA | NA | TRBJ1-4 | 17 | TRBV19 | TGTGCCAGTAGTATAGTAGGGGCCTTGGGGACTAATGAAAAACTGTTTTTT | CASSIVGALGTNEKLFF
few | TRBD1 | TRBJ1-1 | 13 | TRBV7-6 | TGTGCCAGCAGCTCACAGGGGTACACTGAAGCTTTCTTT | CASSSQGYTEAFF
NA | NA | TRBJ1-2 | 13 | TRBV28 | TGTGCCAGCAGGAATCTCGGAGGCTTTGGCTACACCTTC | CASRNLGGFGYTF
NA | NA | TRBJ2-1 | 15 | TRBV25-1 | TGTGCCAGCAGTGCAACTAACCGGGCCTACAATGAGCAGTTCTTC | CASSATNRAYNEQFF
NA | NA | TRBJ2-2 | 17 | TRBV5-1 | TGCGCCAGCAGCTTGGATGCCGGGACCTTCCAACCCGGGGAGCTGTTTTTT | CASSLDAGTFQPGELFF
NA | NA | TRBJ1-1 | 15 | TRBV21-1 | TGTGCCAGCAGCAAACACAGGGCCCCGAGGTCTGAAGCTTTCTTT | CASSKHRAPRSEAFF
NA | NA | TRBJ1-5 | 13 | TRBV6-5 | TGTGCCAGCAGTTCAGGGAGCAATCAGCCCCAGCATTTT | CASSSGSNQPQHF
NA | NA | TRBJ1-2 | 16 | TRBV12-2 | TGTGCAAGTCGCCTACCCCGGGAGGGACAGGGACATGGCTACACCTTC | CASRLPREGQGHGYTF
NA | NA | TRBJ2-2 | 15 | TRBV25-1 | TGTGCCAGCAGTGAATCGTGGGGGGTGGCCGGGGAGCTGTTTTTT | CASSESWGVAGELFF
NA | NA | TRBJ1-2 | 15 | TRBV7-2 | TGTGCCAGCAGCTTAGGGTCGTGGGGAAGGGGTGGCTACACCTTC | CASSLGSWGRGGYTF
NA | NA | TRBJ1-2 | 17 | TRBV11-2 | TGTGCCAGCAGCTTAAGTGGGGGAGGGGGGCAGAACTATGGCTACACCTTC | CASSLSGGGGQNYGYTF
NA | TRBD1 | TRBJ2-2 | 16 | TRBV9 | TGTGCCAGCAGCTCCCGGACAGGTCGTGGCACCGGGGAGCTGTTTTTT | CASSSRTGRGTGELFF
NA | NA | TRBJ1-6 | 13 | TRBV5-1 | TGCGCCAGCAGCTTCGACGCAGATTCACCCCTCCACTTT | CASSFDADSPLHF
NA | NA | TRBJ2-7 | 13 | TRBV2 | TGTGCCAGCAGGGGGCACAGCTCCTACGAGCAGTACTTC | CASRGHSSYEQYF
NA | NA | TRBJ1-2 | 11 | TRBV28 | TGTGCCAGCAGAAGCGTAGGCGGCTACACCTTC | CASRSVGGYTF
NA | TRBD1 | TRBJ1-5 | 17 | TRBV29-1 | TGCAGCGCCCAGCAGGGGGCAAGAATTAGGGCTAATCAGCCCCAGCATTTT | CSAQQGARIRANQPQHF
NA | TRBD2 | TRBJ2-2 | 15 | TRBV5-1 | TGCGCCAGCAGCGAACAGAGCGGGAGGGAGGGGGAGCTGTTTTTT | CASSEQSGREGELFF
NA | TRBD2 | TRBJ2-3 | 14 | TRBV2 | TGTGCCAGCAGGGGAGGGTTTCGCACAGATACGCAGTATTTT | CASRGGFRTDTQYF
NA | NA | TRBJ1-5 | 13 | TRBV12-3/TRBV12-4 | TGTGCCAGCAGCTACTCAATCGGTCAGCCCCAGCATTTT | CASSYSIGQPQHF
NA | TRBD2 | TRBJ2-1 | 15 | TRBV5-6 | TGTGCCAGCAGCTTCCGGACTAGCGGATACAATGAGCAGTTCTTC | CASSFRTSGYNEQFF
NA | TRBD2 | TRBJ2-5 | 14 | TRBV30 | TGTGCCTGGAGTTGGGCTAGCGGGGGTGAGACCCAGTACTTC | CAWSWASGGETQYF
NA | NA | TRBJ1-2 | 14 | TRBV4-2 | TGTGCCAGCAGCCAAGATTACAGACGGTATGGCTACACCTTC | CASSQDYRRYGYTF
NA | TRBD1 | TRBJ1-1 | 16 | TRBV2 | TGTGCCAGCAGTCCGGGACAGGGAATTGTCGGCACTGAAGCTTTCTTT | CASSPGQGIVGTEAFF
NA | NA | TRBJ1-1 | 16 | TRBV5-1 | TGCGCCACATATAATCAACCGGGACACCCAAACACTGAAGCTTTCTTT | CATYNQPGHPNTEAFF
NA | NA | TRBJ1-5 | 13 | TRBV6-5 | TGTGCCAGCAGTTACTCGATAGCGGAGCCCCAGCATTTT | CASSYSIAEPQHF
NA | TRBD1 | TRBJ1-2 | 15 | TRBV7-2 | TGTGCCAGCAGCTTACAGGGACAGGGGAACTATGGCTACACCTTC | CASSLQGQGNYGYTF
once | NA | TRBJ2-3 | 14 | TRBV29-1 | TGCAGCGTTCTAGTCCAGGCTAGCACAGATACGCAGTATTTT | CSVLVQASTDTQYF
NA | NA | TRBJ1-2 | 14 | TRBV3-1/TRBV3-2 | TGTGCCAGCAGCCAATTACAGTGGTCGAACGGCTACACCTTC | CASSQLQWSNGYTF
NA | TRBD2 | TRBJ2-1 | 17 | TRBV5-1 | TGCGCCAGCAGCTTGTCGGCTAGCGGGAGCCTCTACAATGAGCAGTTCTTC | CASSLSASGSLYNEQFF
NA | TRBD1 | TRBJ2-3 | 16 | TRBV19 | TGTGCCAGTAGTACCGATACAGGGGTTCTCACAGATACGCAGTATTTT | CASSTDTGVLTDTQYF
NA | TRBD2 | TRBJ2-3 | 14 | TRBV28 | TGTGCCAGCAGGCCCGGGGGGTTCACAGATACGCAGTATTTT | CASRPGGFTDTQYF
NA | TRBD2 | TRBJ2-1 | 14 | TRBV11-2 | TGTGCCAGCAGTTGGAGCGGGGGATCCAATGAGCAGTTCTTC | CASSWSGGSNEQFF
NA | TRBD2 | TRBJ2-2 | 16 | TRBV20-1 | TGCAGTGCTAGTTCTTTGGCGGGAGGGGGAAACGGGGAGCTGTTTTTT | CSASSLAGGGNGELFF
NA | NA | TRBJ2-2 | 14 | TRBV5-1 | TGCGCCAGCAGCGTGGACAGTAACACCGGGGAGCTGTTTTTT | CASSVDSNTGELFF
NA | NA | TRBJ2-1 | 13 | TRBV20-1 | TGCAGTGCTAGTCGAGCGGGTTACAATGAGCAGTTCTTC | CSASRAGYNEQFF
once | NA | TRBJ1-1 | 14 | TRBV7-2 | TGTGCCAGCAGCTTAAGGGCTATGAACACTGAAGCTTTCTTT | CASSLRAMNTEAFF
NA | NA | TRBJ2-2 | 15 | TRBV5-1 | TGCGCCAGCAGCTTGGTGGCGGGGGCTACCGGGGAGCTGTTTTTT | CASSLVAGATGELFF
once | NA | TRBJ1-1 | 13 | TRBV28 | TGTGCCAGCAGTCTCCCAGACAGAGGGACTGCTTTCTTT | CASSLPDRGTAFF
NA | NA | TRBJ2-2 | 15 | TRBV14 | TGTGCCAGCCAGCCCCCCGCGGCCTTCTCCGGGGAGCTGTTTTTT | CASQPPAAFSGELFF
once | NA | TRBJ2-3 | 12 | TRBV28 | TGTGCCAGCAGTTTCCAGGGGTATACGCAGTATTTT | CASSFQGYTQYF